This TCR beta chain was obtained from a study of shared clonotypes between healthy human individuals. Overall study findings and caveats: Sampling covered blood only; tissue repertoires likely differ. Compared with memory subsets, naive subsets generally had larger estimated richness.

For this clone: What it binds is not known.

The study separated CD4+ cells into CD45RA+ naive and CD45RA-negative memory subsets. Measured with immunoSEQ multiplex PCR; TCRdb has only the in-frame clones, and not every one. The sample gives millions of clones, 95% of which show up once; under 0.15% is in the top ten. V was clipped by 2 bases and J by 7 bases, with 17 bases between them. In germline, CDR1 is SNHLY, CDR2 FYNNEI. This CDR3 has 15 residues. This rearrangement joins TRBV2 to TRBJ1-2; D ambiguous. The TCR was taken from a young man in good health. The specimen was naive CD4+ T cells sorted from blood. As to subset: CD45RA+ positively selected. CDR3 coding DNA: TGTGCCAGCAGTGAATCAGCCGGGTTGGGGTCTGGCTACACCTTC. The encoded protein is CASSESAGLGSGYTF.